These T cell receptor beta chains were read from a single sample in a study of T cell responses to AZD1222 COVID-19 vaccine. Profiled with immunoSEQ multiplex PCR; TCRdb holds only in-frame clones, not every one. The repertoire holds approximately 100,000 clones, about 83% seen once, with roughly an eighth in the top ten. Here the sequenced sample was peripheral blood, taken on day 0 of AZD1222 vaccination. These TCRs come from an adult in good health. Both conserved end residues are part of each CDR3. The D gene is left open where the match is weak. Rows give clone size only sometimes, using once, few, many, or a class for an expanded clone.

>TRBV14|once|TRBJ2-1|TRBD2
CASSQDLGGSFNEQFF
TGTGCCAGCAGCCAAGATCTTGGCGGGAGCTTCAATGAGCAGTTCTTC
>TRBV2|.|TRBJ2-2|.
CASGVTGELFF
TGTGCCAGCGGGGTCACCGGGGAGCTGTTTTTT
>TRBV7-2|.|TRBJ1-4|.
CASSLEEDSFF
TGTGCCAGCAGCTTAGAAGAGGATTCGTTTTTT
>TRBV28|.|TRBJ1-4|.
CASSTGTGSQKLFF
TGTGCCAGCAGTACCGGTACAGGGTCACAAAAACTGTTTTTT
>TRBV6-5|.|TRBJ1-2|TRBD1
CASRTTGGGGYTF
TGTGCCAGCAGGACTACAGGGGGCGGTGGCTACACCTTC
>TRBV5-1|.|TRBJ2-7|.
CASSPEDTSYEQYF
TGCGCCAGCAGCCCCGAGGACACGTCCTACGAGCAGTACTTC
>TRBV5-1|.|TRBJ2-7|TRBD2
CASSSQGTSGRQWNEQYF
TGCGCCAGCAGCTCTCAAGGGACTAGCGGGAGGCAGTGGAACGAGCAGTACTTC
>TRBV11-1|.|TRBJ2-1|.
CASSSLFTDYYNEQFF
TGTGCCAGCAGCTCCCTCTTCACGGACTATTACAATGAGCAGTTCTTC
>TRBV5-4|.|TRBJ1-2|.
CASSVTGGRDGYTF
TGTGCCAGCAGCGTTACAGGTGGGCGGGATGGCTACACCTTC
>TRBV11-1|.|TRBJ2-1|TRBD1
CASSPRVRDRANEQFF
TGTGCCAGCAGCCCCAGGGTCCGGGACAGGGCAAATGAGCAGTTCTTC
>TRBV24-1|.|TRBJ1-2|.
CATSGSRSNYGYTF
TGTGCCACCAGTGGAAGTAGATCTAACTATGGCTACACCTTC
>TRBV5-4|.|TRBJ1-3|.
CASSLDKGGTIYF
TGTGCCAGCAGCTTGGACAAGGGGGGCACCATATATTTT
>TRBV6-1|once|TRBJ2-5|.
CASSEMPSAQETQYF
TGTGCCAGCAGTGAGATGCCTAGCGCGCAAGAGACCCAGTACTTC
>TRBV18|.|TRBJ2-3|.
CASSSTDTQYF
TGTGCCAGCTCGAGCACAGATACGCAGTATTTT
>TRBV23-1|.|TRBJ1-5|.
CASSQSLYYSNQPQHF
TGCGCCAGCAGTCAATCGCTATATTATAGCAATCAGCCCCAGCATTTT
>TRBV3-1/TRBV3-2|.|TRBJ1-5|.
CASSQGGAGQPQHF
TGTGCCAGCAGCCAAGGAGGGGCGGGGCAGCCCCAGCATTTT
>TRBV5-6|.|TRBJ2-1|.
CASSLVFSSSYNEQFF
TGTGCCAGCAGCTTGGTTTTCTCCAGCTCCTACAATGAGCAGTTCTTC
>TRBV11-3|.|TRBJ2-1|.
CASSPGVSSYNEQFF
TGTGCCAGCAGCCCCGGAGTCAGCTCCTACAATGAGCAGTTCTTC
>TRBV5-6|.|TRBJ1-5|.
CASSRRGGINQPQHF
TGTGCCAGCAGCCGGCGGGGGGGCATCAATCAGCCCCAGCATTTT
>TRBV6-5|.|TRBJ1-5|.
CASSYSTGIQPQHF
TGTGCCAGCAGTTACTCGACGGGTATCCAGCCCCAGCATTTT
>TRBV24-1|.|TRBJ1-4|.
CATSVGRDNEKLFF
TGTGCCACCAGTGTCGGCCGAGATAATGAAAAACTGTTTTTT
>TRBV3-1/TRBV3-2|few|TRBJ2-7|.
CASSQDKTGHEQYF
TGTGCCAGCAGCCAAGATAAAACGGGCCACGAGCAGTACTTC
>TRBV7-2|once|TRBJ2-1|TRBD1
CATSKGQKYNEQFF
TGTGCCACCTCAAAGGGACAGAAATACAATGAGCAGTTCTTC
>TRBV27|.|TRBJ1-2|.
CASTTRTGNYGYTF
TGTGCCAGCACCACACGGACGGGGAACTATGGCTACACCTTC
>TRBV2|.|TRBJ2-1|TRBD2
CASSDPAGGPYNEQFF
TGTGCCAGCAGTGATCCAGCGGGAGGGCCCTACAATGAGCAGTTCTTC
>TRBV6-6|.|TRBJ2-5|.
CASSFLRTEETQYF
TGTGCCAGCAGTTTTCTCCGGACAGAAGAGACCCAGTACTTC
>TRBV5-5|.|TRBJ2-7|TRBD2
CASSRGSQRELYEQYF
TGTGCCAGCAGCCGGGGAAGCCAGCGGGAGTTATACGAGCAGTACTTC
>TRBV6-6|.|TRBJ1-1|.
CASRPTGLSEAFF
TGTGCCAGCAGACCGACAGGTTTGTCTGAAGCTTTCTTT
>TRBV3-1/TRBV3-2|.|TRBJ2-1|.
CASAAKGSPYNEQFF
TGTGCCAGCGCGGCTAAGGGGAGCCCCTACAATGAGCAGTTCTTC
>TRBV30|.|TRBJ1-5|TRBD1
CAWSTGVLQPQHF
TGTGCCTGGAGCACAGGGGTCCTTCAGCCCCAGCATTTT
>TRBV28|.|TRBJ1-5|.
CASSLTGLEINQPQHF
TGTGCCAGCAGCCTCACTGGTTTGGAGATCAATCAGCCCCAGCATTTT
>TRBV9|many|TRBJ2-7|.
CASSVEGTLTSEQYF
TGTGCCAGCAGCGTAGAAGGGACTCTCACGTCCGAGCAGTACTTC
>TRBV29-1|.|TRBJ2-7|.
CSASGTPTYEQYF
TGCAGCGCGTCCGGGACACCGACCTACGAGCAGTACTTC
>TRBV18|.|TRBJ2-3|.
CASSPPSTDTQYF
TGTGCCAGCTCACCACCGAGCACAGATACGCAGTATTTT
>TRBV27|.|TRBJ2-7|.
CASSFKTGYPSYEQYF
TGTGCCAGCAGTTTCAAAACAGGGTACCCATCCTACGAGCAGTACTTC
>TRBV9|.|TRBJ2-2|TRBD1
CASKVHGQVFSHTGELFF
TGTGCCAGCAAAGTACACGGACAGGTGTTTTCACACACCGGGGAGCTGTTTTTT
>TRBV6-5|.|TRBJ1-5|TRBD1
CASRRQGGSNQPQHF
TGTGCCAGCAGGCGACAGGGAGGGTCGAATCAGCCCCAGCATTTT
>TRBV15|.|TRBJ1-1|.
CATSKGNTEAFF
TGTGCCACCTCGAAGGGGAACACTGAAGCTTTCTTT